This T cell receptor beta chain was captured in a study of shared clonotypes between healthy human individuals. The data were produced by immunoSEQ multiplex PCR, yet TCRdb's version contains in-frame clones alone and is incomplete. In the table there are some 500,000 clones, 65% to 80% of which are singletons. The CDR3 has 16 amino acids. CDR1 is LNHNV and CDR2 is YYDKDF in the germline V gene (reference sequence). The V segment lost 5 bases and the J segment 4 bases; nucleotides outside the gene matches: 6. This chain connects TRBV15 to TRBJ2-1; TRBD2 aligns across 12 bases. Sequenced: PBMCs. This TCR was sampled from a woman aged 40 to 50 in good health. Some clones in this sample may be carry-over from other donors' samples. CDR3 DNA: TGTGCCACCAGCGGGGCAGGACTAGCGGGATACAATGAGCAGTTCTTC. Translated: CATSGAGLAGYNEQFF.